Each of the 5 T cell receptor beta chains below was sequenced from the same sample in a study of OX40 agonist ivuxolimab in advanced cancers. Sequenced by immunoSEQ multiplex PCR; TCRdb stores in-frame clones only, minus some. The sample holds some 43,000 clones, just under 90% seen once. Sample: CD4+ or CD8+ T cells sorted from blood, taken in a trial of the OX40 agonist ivuxolimab. The receptors here all came from an adult with an advanced solid tumor such as melanoma, head and neck, liver or kidney cancer.

This clone appeared once. V gene TRBV27 combines with J gene TRBJ1-2; possible D gene TRBD1, 5 bases. Trimming took off 5 bases at V and 0 bases at J, with 19 bases between the two ends. The CDR3 covers 17 residues. Germline V CDR1 and CDR2: MNHEY, SMNVEV (reference sequence). As DNA, the CDR3 is TGTGCCAGCAGTCCCCTGGGCCAAGGGGAATCTAACTATGGCTACACCTTC. Its translation is CASSPLGQGESNYGYTF.

The V and J genes are TRBV7-3 and TRBJ2-1; D is unclear. V was pared by 4 bases and J by 7 bases, with 17 bases between. CDR1 and CDR2 (germline): SGHTA, FQGTGA. This CDR3 region has 15 residues. CDR3 amino acids: CASSSGELRPNEQFF. The CDR3 bases are TGTGCCAGCAGCTCAGGAGAGCTACGACCAAATGAGCAGTTCTTC.

V is TRBV10-3 and J is TRBJ2-3; D is ambiguous. The CDR3 has 12 amino acids. Per germline, CDR1 ENHRY and CDR2 SYGVKD. Trimming left V 6 bases short and J 2 bases short, with 6 bases between. The CDR3 DNA reads TGTGCCATCAGGGGTTTCACAGATACGCAGTATTTT. It yields the protein CAIRGFTDTQYF.

This sequence joins TRBV6-4 and TRBJ2-1; 9 bases map to TRBD2. This CDR3 has 16 amino acids. V shed 4 bases, J shed 8 bases, and the junction held 12 bases outside the gene matches. The V gene's germline CDR1 is MRHNA and CDR2 SNTAGT. Here the CDR3 reads CASSATGRGGADEQFF. DNA for the CDR3: TGTGCCAGCAGTGCCACGGGTCGCGGGGGGGCGGATGAGCAGTTCTTC.

J is TRBJ1-1 and V is TRBV27, with a tentative D call TRBD1 (6 bases). Germline CDR1 is MNHEY and CDR2 is SMNVEV (reference sequence). V was pared by 5 bases and J by 1 base, with 8 bases between. The CDR3 consists of 13 residues. The CDR3, as DNA: TGTGCCAGCAGTCGACAGGCGAACACTGAAGCTTTCTTT. Amino acids: CASSRQANTEAFF.